This note documents a single T cell receptor (beta chain) sequence. In the naive CD8 group, cells lacked CD45RO and were positively selected for CCR7, so terminally differentiated effector memory CD45RA+ cells were left out. The germline V and J ends were trimmed by 3 bases and 0 bases, with 9 bases remaining between them. Germline-derived CDR1 and CDR2 are SNHLY and FYNNEI. This CDR3 is built from 15 residues. The table came from immunoSEQ multiplex PCR; TCRdb's copy has only in-frame clones and leaves some out. Here the sample spans 450,000 to 700,000 clones, about 95% being singletons. The data were taken from a study of shared clonotypes between healthy human individuals.

The source material was naive CD8+ T cells sorted from blood. The TCR comes from a woman aged 25 to 39 in good health. The chain couples TRBV2 to TRBJ1-5; TRBD1 might be the D (5 bases). The CDR3 is CASSDSRDSNQPQHF. In DNA, the CDR3 is TGTGCCAGCAGTGATAGCAGGGATAGCAATCAGCCCCAGCATTTT.